The rows below give T cell receptor beta chains drawn from one sample of a study of persistence of HIV-infected CD4 T cells. The table came from immunoSEQ multiplex PCR; TCRdb's copy has only in-frame clones and leaves some out. The sample carries roughly 35,000 clones, approximately 86% recorded once. Their cognate antigens are unknown. The material was CD4+ T cells sorted from PBMCs after 18-hour stimulation, obtained from a patient who received antiretroviral therapy. Receptor source: an adult man with HIV who was CMV-seropositive. Both conserved end residues are part of each CDR3. The D gene is left open where the match is weak. A clone size is listed for some rows: how often the clone was seen (once, few, many), or a class if it is expanded.

V: TRBV24-1; D: .; J: TRBJ2-1; size: .; DNA: TGTGCCACCAGTGGGGCTGCCGGAGCCAATGAGCAGTTCTTC; CDR3: CATSGAAGANEQFF
V: TRBV5-1; D: .; J: TRBJ2-1; size: .; DNA: TGCGCCAGCAGCCCCGGACGGGGGGCGGCCGACAATGAGCAGTTCTTC; CDR3: CASSPGRGAADNEQFF
V: TRBV7-9; D: .; J: TRBJ2-3; size: once; DNA: TGTGCCAGCAGCGCGACACGGACAGATACGCAGTATTTT; CDR3: CASSATRTDTQYF
V: TRBV5-4; D: .; J: TRBJ1-2; size: few; DNA: TGTGCCAGCAGCTTGAGGCTTCCTCTGGCTAACTATGGCTACACCTTC; CDR3: CASSLRLPLANYGYTF
V: TRBV6-6; D: .; J: TRBJ1-6; size: .; DNA: TGTGCCAGCAGTTACTCGGAGTATTCACCCCTCCACTTT; CDR3: CASSYSEYSPLHF
V: TRBV10-3; D: .; J: TRBJ2-3; size: .; DNA: TGTGCCACCGCGGGACAAGCAACAGATACGCAGTATTTT; CDR3: CATAGQATDTQYF
V: TRBV6-5; D: TRBD1; J: TRBJ1-1; size: once; DNA: TGTGCCAGCAGTTACTCGATGGGGACAGGGGTCACTGAAGCTTTCTTT; CDR3: CASSYSMGTGVTEAFF
V: TRBV6-6; D: .; J: TRBJ1-2; size: .; DNA: TGTGCCAGCAGCTACGCCCCAGGGAGCAACTATGGCTACACCTTC; CDR3: CASSYAPGSNYGYTF
V: TRBV30; D: .; J: TRBJ2-7; size: .; DNA: TGTGCCTGGAGTGTTGTTGGGCAGCCCTCCTACGAGCAGTACTTC; CDR3: CAWSVVGQPSYEQYF
V: TRBV5-1; D: TRBD1; J: TRBJ1-1; size: .; DNA: TGCGCCAGCAGCTTCGGACAGGGGAAAGTAGAGACTGAAGCTTTCTTT; CDR3: CASSFGQGKVETEAFF
V: TRBV27; D: .; J: TRBJ1-5; size: .; DNA: TGTGCCAGCAGTCCGTATGGGGGACGTGATCAGCCCCAGCATTTT; CDR3: CASSPYGGRDQPQHF
V: TRBV18; D: TRBD2; J: TRBJ2-7; size: once; DNA: TGTGCCAGCTCACCACATGTCCGGGGGGACGAGCAGTACTTC; CDR3: CASSPHVRGDEQYF
V: TRBV18; D: TRBD1; J: TRBJ2-7; size: .; DNA: TGTGCCAGCTCACCGGGACAGGTATACGAGCAGTACTTC; CDR3: CASSPGQVYEQYF
V: TRBV11-3; D: TRBD2; J: TRBJ2-1; size: .; DNA: TGTGCCAGCAGCTTAGACGGGGGGTCCAATGAGCAGTTCTTC; CDR3: CASSLDGGSNEQFF
V: TRBV7-3; D: .; J: TRBJ1-1; size: .; DNA: TGTGCCAGCAGCTTAACGCGTACGGGTGAAGCTTTCTTT; CDR3: CASSLTRTGEAFF
V: TRBV6-2/TRBV6-3; D: TRBD2; J: TRBJ2-3; size: .; DNA: TGTGCCAGCAGTCTTGGACTAGCGGGAGATACGCAGTATTTT; CDR3: CASSLGLAGDTQYF
V: TRBV9; D: .; J: TRBJ1-5; size: .; DNA: TGTGCCAGCAGCGCGCTGGACAGCAGCAATCAGCCCCAGCATTTT; CDR3: CASSALDSSNQPQHF
V: TRBV10-1; D: .; J: TRBJ2-5; size: .; DNA: TGCGCCAGCAGTGAGTCGGGAAACCAAGAGACCCAGTACTTC; CDR3: CASSESGNQETQYF
V: TRBV5-6; D: .; J: TRBJ1-2; size: once; DNA: TGTGCCAGCAGCAAACCCGGCTATGGCTACACCTTC; CDR3: CASSKPGYGYTF
V: TRBV5-6; D: .; J: TRBJ1-2; size: .; DNA: TGTGCCAGCAGCTTGGGGACAGTGGATGGCTACACCTTC; CDR3: CASSLGTVDGYTF
V: TRBV6-5; D: .; J: TRBJ2-3; size: .; DNA: TGTGCCAGCAGTCGAGGGCGTCGGGATACGCAGTATTTT; CDR3: CASSRGRRDTQYF
V: TRBV7-2; D: .; J: TRBJ2-7; size: .; DNA: TGTGCCAGCAGCACTCAGGGAACCTACGAGCAGTACTTC; CDR3: CASSTQGTYEQYF
V: TRBV4-1; D: .; J: TRBJ2-7; size: .; DNA: TGCGCCAGCAGCCAAGCTCCCCTAACCTACGAGCAGTGCTTC; CDR3: CASSQAPLTYEQCF
V: TRBV28; D: .; J: TRBJ1-2; size: .; DNA: TGTGCCAGCAGTTTATTCCAAAATAACTATGGCTACACCTTC; CDR3: CASSLFQNNYGYTF
V: TRBV3-1/TRBV3-2; D: .; J: TRBJ1-1; size: .; DNA: TGTGCCAGCAGCCACCCGAACACTGAAGCTTTCTTT; CDR3: CASSHPNTEAFF
V: TRBV30; D: .; J: TRBJ1-1; size: .; DNA: TGTGCCTGGAGTGTTCGGGGGGCCGGCACTGAAGCTTTCTTT; CDR3: CAWSVRGAGTEAFF